The 10 T cell receptor beta chains listed next were all sequenced from one sample in a study of blood T cells in healthy people across ages. A J-beta primer mix and a sample-barcoded 5' primer were used in a second PCR of about 6 to 12 cycles. TCRdb reanalysed the 5' RACE reads using MiXCR and keeps one entry per CDR3 protein. This table has fewer than 800,000 distinct CDR3 sequences, about half appearing once. The sequenced sample was blood. The origin of the receptors is a woman aged 55-70 years in good health.

At least ten counts were recorded for this clonotype. J is TRBJ2-7 and V is TRBV7-2; tentative D call: TRBD2 (5 bases). The CDR3 length is 13 residues. The germline CDR1 and CDR2 sequences are SGHTA and FQGNSA. The ends were cut back, 5 bases at V and 3 bases at J, with 11 bases in the middle. CDR3 region: CASSQGLYYEQYF. DNA for the CDR3: TGTGCCAGCAGCCAAGGACTCTACTACGAGCAGTACTTC.

This clonotype has just a few counts. The chain joins TRBV10-3 to TRBJ2-1, with a possible D match to TRBD2 (6 bases). V lost 2 bases and J 3 bases, leaving 8 bases between the germline ends. The CDR3 has 14 residues. Germline CDR1 and CDR2: ENHRY and SYGVKD. CDR3 nucleotides: TGTGCCATCAGTGAGGATAGCGGCTACAATGAGCAGTTCTTC. This encodes CAISEDSGYNEQFF.

This clonotype has just a few counts. The V call is TRBV25-1, the J call TRBJ2-5, with 7 bases lining up with TRBD1. Germline lookup yields CDR1 MGHDK and CDR2 SYGVNS. Losses at the gene ends were 3 bases for V and 0 bases for J; bases not matched to a gene: 1. The length of the CDR3 is 14 residues. CDR3 sequence: CASSETGNQETQYF. CDR3 DNA sequence: TGTGCCAGCAGTGAGACAGGGAACCAAGAGACCCAGTACTTC.

The V gene is TRBV20-1, the J gene TRBJ2-1, with 11 bases that match TRBD2. The V gene's germline CDR1 is DFQATT and CDR2 SNEGSKA (reference sequence). This CDR3 is built from 17 residues. Trimming removed 0 bases from V and 7 bases from J; junction bases left unmatched: 11. CDR3 in amino acids: CSARDQTSGSRGNEQFF. The CDR3 DNA sequence: TGCAGTGCTAGAGATCAAACTAGCGGGAGCAGGGGGAATGAGCAGTTCTTC.

The V call is TRBV6-2 or TRBV6-3, the J call TRBJ2-6; a possible D gene is TRBD1 (6 bases). V was clipped by 2 bases and J by 3 bases, with 8 bases between them. Germline lookup yields CDR1 MNHEY and CDR2 SVGEGT. CDR3 length equals 15 residues. CDR3: CASSYLRGGANVLTF. The CDR3 DNA is TGTGCCAGCAGTTACCTCAGGGGTGGGGCCAACGTCCTGACTTTC.

The chain joins TRBV27 to TRBJ2-7; 9 bases match TRBD2. V gave up 5 bases and J gave up 5 bases; unmatched junction bases: 10. The germline V gene encodes CDR1 MNHEY and CDR2 SMNVEV (reference sequence). This CDR3 has 15 residues. DNA of the CDR3: TGTGCCAGCAGTCCTATAGCGGGAGTAGGGAACGAGCAGTACTTC. Its translation: CASSPIAGVGNEQYF.

CDR3 DNA sequence: TGCAGCGGTGATCAACTCTATGGCTACACCTTC. Its protein is CSGDQLYGYTF. The V gene is TRBV29-1, the J gene TRBJ1-2; D not resolved. The CDR3 covers 11 residues. V lost 7 bases, J lost 4 bases, and 10 bases lay in between. Germline CDR1 is SQVTM and CDR2 is ANQGSEA.

This clonotype was seen many times. This sequence joins TRBV9 and TRBJ2-1, with D possibly being TRBD1 or TRBD2 (6 bases each). The CDR3 length is 15 residues. From germline, CDR1 is SGDLS and CDR2 YYNGEE. The V and J ends lost 0 bases and 8 bases respectively, with 15 bases between them. The CDR3 protein is CASSVGGQGGYEQFF. DNA for the CDR3: TGTGCCAGCAGCGTAGGGGGGCAGGGAGGCTATGAGCAGTTCTTC.

Ten or more counts support this clonotype. The chain links TRBV7-9 to TRBJ1-6; D remains ambiguous. Germline CDR1 is SEHNR and CDR2 is FQNEAQ (reference sequence). The CDR3 runs 13 residues. The V gene lost 5 bases and the J gene lost 7 bases, with 9 bases spanning the gap. The CDR3: CASSAPINSPLHF. The CDR3 DNA is TGTGCCAGCAGCGCCCCGATCAATTCACCCCTCCACTTT. The full variable domain, its missing parts supplied by reference TRBV7-9 and TRBJ1-6, is DTGVSQNPRHKITKRGQNVTFRCDPISEHNRLYWYRQTLGQGPEFLTYFQNEAQLEKSRLLSDRFSAERPKGSFSTLEIQRTEQGDSAMYLCASSAPINSPLHFGNGTRLTVT.

The sample holds one count of this clonotype. The chain carries TRBV20-1 and TRBJ1-2, with no clear D. V was shortened by 0 bases and J by 4 bases, with 12 bases between the two germline ends. Germline lookup yields CDR1 DFQATT and CDR2 SNEGSKA (reference sequence). CDR3 length: 14 amino acids. The CDR3 protein is CSARDPVSGYGYTF. The CDR3, as DNA: TGCAGTGCTAGAGATCCGGTTTCGGGCTATGGCTACACCTTC.